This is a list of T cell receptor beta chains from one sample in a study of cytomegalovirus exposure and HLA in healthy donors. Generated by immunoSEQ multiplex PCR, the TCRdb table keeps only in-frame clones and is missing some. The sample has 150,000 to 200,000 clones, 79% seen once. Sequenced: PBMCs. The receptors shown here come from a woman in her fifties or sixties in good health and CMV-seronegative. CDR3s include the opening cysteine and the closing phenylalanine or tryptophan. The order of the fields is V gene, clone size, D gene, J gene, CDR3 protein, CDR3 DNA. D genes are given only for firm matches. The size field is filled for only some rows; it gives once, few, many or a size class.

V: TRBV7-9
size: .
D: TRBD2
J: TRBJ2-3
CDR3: CASSLESGLAGGRNTQYF
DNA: TGTGCCAGCAGCTTAGAATCCGGACTAGCGGGAGGGAGAAATACGCAGTATTTT

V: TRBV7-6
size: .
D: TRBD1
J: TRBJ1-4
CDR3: CASSLGDSDNEKLFF
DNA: TGTGCCAGCAGCTTAGGGGACAGCGATAATGAAAAACTGTTTTTT

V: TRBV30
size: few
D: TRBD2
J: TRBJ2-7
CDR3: CAWSVFAGGPYEQYF
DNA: TGTGCCTGGAGTGTATTCGCGGGGGGCCCCTACGAGCAGTACTTC

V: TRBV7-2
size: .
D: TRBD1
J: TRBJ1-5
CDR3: CASSLDRVRGQPQHF
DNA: TGTGCCAGCAGCCTGGACAGGGTCCGTGGGCAGCCCCAGCATTTT

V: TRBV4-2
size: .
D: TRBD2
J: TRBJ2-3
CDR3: CASSIGASGGTDTQYF
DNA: TGTGCCAGCAGCATAGGGGCTAGCGGGGGCACAGATACGCAGTATTTT

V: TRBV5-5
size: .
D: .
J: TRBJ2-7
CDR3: CASSLAVGAGPRSSYEQYF
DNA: TGTGCCAGCAGCTTGGCGGTGGGTGCGGGACCGAGAAGCTCCTACGAGCAGTACTTC

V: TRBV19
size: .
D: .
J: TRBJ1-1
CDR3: CASTSGGGGNTEAFF
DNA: TGTGCCAGTACCTCCGGGGGGGGTGGGAACACTGAAGCTTTCTTT

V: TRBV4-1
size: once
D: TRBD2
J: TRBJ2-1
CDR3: CASSQDGVAGTYNEQFF
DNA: TGCGCCAGCAGCCAAGATGGGGTAGCGGGGACCTACAATGAGCAGTTCTTC

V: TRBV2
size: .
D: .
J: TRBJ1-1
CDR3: CASGRLQQGTAGAFF
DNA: TGTGCCAGCGGACGACTTCAACAGGGAACTGCGGGAGCTTTCTTT

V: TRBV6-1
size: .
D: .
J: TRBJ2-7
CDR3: CASEELPYEQYF
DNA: TGTGCCAGCGAGGAACTACCCTACGAGCAGTACTTC

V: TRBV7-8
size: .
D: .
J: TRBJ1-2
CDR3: CASSIDLGGYTF
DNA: TGTGCCAGCAGCATTGACCTAGGCGGCTACACCTTC

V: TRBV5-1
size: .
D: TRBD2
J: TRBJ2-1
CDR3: CASSLGVAGYNEQFF
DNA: TGCGCCAGCAGCTTGGGGGTAGCGGGCTACAATGAGCAGTTCTTC

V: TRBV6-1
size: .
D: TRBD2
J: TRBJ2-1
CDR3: CASSGPLAGQYNEQFF
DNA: TGTGCCAGCAGTGGCCCCCTAGCGGGGCAGTACAATGAGCAGTTCTTC

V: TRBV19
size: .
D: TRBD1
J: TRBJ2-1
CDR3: CASSARTGGGFF
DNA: TGTGCCAGTAGTGCCCGGACAGGGGGCGGCTTCTTC

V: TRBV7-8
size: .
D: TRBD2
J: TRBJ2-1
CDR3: CASSSTGLGNEQFF
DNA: TGTGCCAGCAGCTCCACCGGACTAGGCAATGAGCAGTTCTTC